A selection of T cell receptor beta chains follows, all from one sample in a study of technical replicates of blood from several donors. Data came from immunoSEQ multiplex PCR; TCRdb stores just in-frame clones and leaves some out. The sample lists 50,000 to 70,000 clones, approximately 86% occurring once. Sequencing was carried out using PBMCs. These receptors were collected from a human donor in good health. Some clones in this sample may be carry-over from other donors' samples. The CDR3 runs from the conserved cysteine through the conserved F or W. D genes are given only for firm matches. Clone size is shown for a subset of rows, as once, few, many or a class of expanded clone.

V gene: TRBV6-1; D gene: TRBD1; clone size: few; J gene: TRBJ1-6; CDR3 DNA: TGTGCCAGCAGGTTAACAGGGGATGGTTCACCCCTCCACTTT; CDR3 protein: CASRLTGDGSPLHF
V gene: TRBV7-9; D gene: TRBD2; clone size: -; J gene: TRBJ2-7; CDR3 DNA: TGTGCCAGCAGCCCCCGGGGGGGGGTCCACGAGCAGTACTTC; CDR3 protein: CASSPRGGVHEQYF
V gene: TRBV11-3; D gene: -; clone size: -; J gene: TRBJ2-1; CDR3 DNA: TGTGCCAGCAGCTTAGATAGGAGCGAGCAGTTCTTC; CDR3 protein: CASSLDRSEQFF
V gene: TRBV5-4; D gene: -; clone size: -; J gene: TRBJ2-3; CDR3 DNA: TGTGCCAGCAGCTTGGTACTTAGAGACACAGATACGCAGTATTTT; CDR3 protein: CASSLVLRDTDTQYF
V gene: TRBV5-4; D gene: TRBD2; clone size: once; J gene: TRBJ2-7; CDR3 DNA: TGTGCCAGCAGCTTGGGCGGGAGCAGCTCCTACGAGCAGTACTTC; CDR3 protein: CASSLGGSSSYEQYF
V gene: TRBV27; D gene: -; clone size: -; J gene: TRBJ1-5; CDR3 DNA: TGTGCCAGCAGCCTACAGGGACGAAATCAGCCCCAGCATTTT; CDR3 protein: CASSLQGRNQPQHF
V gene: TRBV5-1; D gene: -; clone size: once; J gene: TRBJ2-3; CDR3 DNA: TGCGCCAGCAGCCCAAGGTGGGAGTCAGATACGCAGTATTTT; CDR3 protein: CASSPRWESDTQYF
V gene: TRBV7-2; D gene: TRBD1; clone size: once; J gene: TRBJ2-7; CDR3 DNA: TGTGCCAGCAGTTTGCAGACAGGGGTTTACCACGAGCAGTACTTC; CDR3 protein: CASSLQTGVYHEQYF
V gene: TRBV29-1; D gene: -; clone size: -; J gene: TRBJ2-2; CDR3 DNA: TGCAGCGTGGAGAGGCGTCAGTACACCGGGGAGCTGTTTTTT; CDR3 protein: CSVERRQYTGELFF
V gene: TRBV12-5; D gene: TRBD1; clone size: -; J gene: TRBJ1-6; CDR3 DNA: TGTGCTAGTGGTTTGGGACAGGGAATCTCACCCCTCCACTTT; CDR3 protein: CASGLGQGISPLHF
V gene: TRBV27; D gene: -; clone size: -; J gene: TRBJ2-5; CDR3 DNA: TGTGCCAGCAGTCCCAAACAAGAGACCCAGTACTTC; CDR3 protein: CASSPKQETQYF
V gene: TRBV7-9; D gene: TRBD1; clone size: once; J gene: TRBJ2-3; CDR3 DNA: TGTGCCAGCAGCCGGACAGGAAGCACAGATACGCAGTATTTT; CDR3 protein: CASSRTGSTDTQYF
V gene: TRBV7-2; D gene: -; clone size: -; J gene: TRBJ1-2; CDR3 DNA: TGTGCCAGCAGCCCCGGACAGATAGATAACTATGGCTACACCTTC; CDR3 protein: CASSPGQIDNYGYTF
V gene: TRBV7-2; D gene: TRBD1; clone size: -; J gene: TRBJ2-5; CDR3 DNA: TGTGCCAGTACGACAGGGGGGATGAGAGAGACCCAGTACTTC; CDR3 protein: CASTTGGMRETQYF
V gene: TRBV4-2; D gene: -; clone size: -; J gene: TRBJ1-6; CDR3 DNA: TGTGCCAGCAGCCAGCTTGGGACACCTTCCCCCCTTAATTCACCCCTCCACTTT; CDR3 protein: CASSQLGTPSPLNSPLHF
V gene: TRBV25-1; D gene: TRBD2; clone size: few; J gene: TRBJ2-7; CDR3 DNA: TGTGCCAGCAGTCAAGGGCTAGCGGGTGTCTACGAGCAGTACTTC; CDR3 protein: CASSQGLAGVYEQYF
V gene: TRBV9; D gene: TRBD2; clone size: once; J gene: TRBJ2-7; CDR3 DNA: TGTGCCAGCAGCGTATCCGGGACTAGTACCTACGAGCAGTACTTC; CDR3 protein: CASSVSGTSTYEQYF
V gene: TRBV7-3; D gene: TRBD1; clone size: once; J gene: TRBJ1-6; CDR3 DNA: TGTGCCAGCAGCTTAACCGGGACAGGGAGTACGGCACCCCTCCACTTT; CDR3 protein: CASSLTGTGSTAPLHF
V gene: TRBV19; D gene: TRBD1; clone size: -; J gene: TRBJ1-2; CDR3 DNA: TGTGCCAGTAGTATCTCGGACAGGGGAGGAAAGGGCTACACCTTC; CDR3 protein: CASSISDRGGKGYTF
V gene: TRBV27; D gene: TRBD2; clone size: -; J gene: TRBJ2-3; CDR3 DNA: TGTGCCAGCAGTAAAGGGACTAGTGGCTGGTATTTT; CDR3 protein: CASSKGTSGWYF
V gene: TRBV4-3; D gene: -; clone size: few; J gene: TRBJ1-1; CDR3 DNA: TGCGCCAGCAGCCAAGAGGGGCGCACTGAAGCTTTCTTT; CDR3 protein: CASSQEGRTEAFF
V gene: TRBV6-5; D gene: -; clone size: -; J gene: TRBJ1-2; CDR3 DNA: TGTGCCAGCAGGAAAGGTCTAGCCCTAAACTATGGCTACACCTTC; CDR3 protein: CASRKGLALNYGYTF
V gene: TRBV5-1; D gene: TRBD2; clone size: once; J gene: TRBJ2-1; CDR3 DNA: TGCGCCAGCAGCTTGGTAGGGCTAGCGGGAGTTAAGCGGCCCTCCTACAATGAGCAGTTCTTC; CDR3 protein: CASSLVGLAGVKRPSYNEQFF
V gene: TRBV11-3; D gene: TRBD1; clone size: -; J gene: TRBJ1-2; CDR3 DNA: TGTGCCAGCAGCTTGGGGGACAGGGGGCATAATGGCTACACCTTC; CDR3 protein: CASSLGDRGHNGYTF
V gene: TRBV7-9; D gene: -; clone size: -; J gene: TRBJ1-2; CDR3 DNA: TGTGCCAGCAGCCCACTACTCGGATCCTATGGCTACACCTTC; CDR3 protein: CASSPLLGSYGYTF
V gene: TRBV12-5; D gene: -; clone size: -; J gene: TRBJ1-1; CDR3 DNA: TGTGCTAGTGGTTTGACGACAGTAAACACTGAAGCTTTCTTT; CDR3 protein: CASGLTTVNTEAFF
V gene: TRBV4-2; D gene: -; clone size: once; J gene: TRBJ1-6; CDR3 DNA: TGTGCCAGCAGCCAAGATCTGCGCACAGGCAGTTCACCCCTCCACTTT; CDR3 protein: CASSQDLRTGSSPLHF
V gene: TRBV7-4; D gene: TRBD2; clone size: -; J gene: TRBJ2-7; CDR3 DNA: TGTGCCAGCAGCCGACGGTCTAGCGGGGGCCCCCCCTACGAGCAGTACTTC; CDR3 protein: CASSRRSSGGPPYEQYF